Listed here are 8 T cell receptor beta chains from one sample, sequenced in a study of T cell changes during pregnancy in multiple sclerosis. Assay used: immunoSEQ multiplex PCR; TCRdb lists only in-frame clones, some missing. This sample has roughly 79,000 clones, with about 90% found just once. The sequenced sample was CD4+ T cells from peripheral blood mononuclear cells, obtained before pregnancy. The receptor set was obtained from a female donor with multiple sclerosis, enrolled in a pregnancy study.

This clone was seen a handful of times. The chain recombines TRBV2 with TRBJ2-2; TRBD2 is a possible D gene (5 bases). Germline lookup yields CDR1 SNHLY and CDR2 FYNNEI. The CDR3 has 12 residues. Trimming removed 6 bases from V and 5 bases from J, with 7 bases in between. The CDR3 DNA reads TGTGCCAGCAGCCCGGGGACCGGGGAGCTGTTTTTT. This gives the protein CASSPGTGELFF.

A single count supports this clone. This sequence joins TRBV7-3 and TRBJ2-7; D not resolved. Germline V CDR1 and CDR2: SGHTA, FQGTGA. V was cut by 2 bases and J by 2 bases, with 16 bases left in between. The CDR3 loop spans 16 amino acids. CDR3 sequence reads: CASSLQGRPGAYEQYF. Here the CDR3 DNA reads TGTGCCAGCAGCTTACAAGGCCGGCCAGGTGCCTACGAGCAGTACTTC. The entire variable domain, with the rest obtained from reference TRBV7-3 and TRBJ2-7, is as follows: GAGVSQTPSNKVTEKGKYVELRCDPISGHTALYWYRQSLGQGPEFLIYFQGTGAADDSGLPNDRFFAVRPEGSVSTLKIQRTERGDSAVYLCASSLQGRPGAYEQYFGPGTRLTVT.

The rearrangement links TRBV2 to TRBJ1-4, with a weak D call TRBD1 (6 bases). The CDR3 runs 14 residues. Germline CDR1 reads SNHLY; CDR2 reads FYNNEI. V was cut by 5 bases and J by 4 bases, with 11 bases left in between. The DNA of the CDR3 is TGTGCCAGCAGTAAGGACAGTAGTAATGAAAAACTGTTTTTT. Its translation is CASSKDSSNEKLFF.

V gene TRBV5-6 combines with J gene TRBJ1-3, with D perhaps matching TRBD1 (6 bases). There are 18 residues in the CDR3. V lost 0 bases and J lost 2, with 18 bases in between. Germline loops: CDR1 SGHDT, CDR2 YYEEEE. The CDR3 DNA sequence: TGTGCCAGCAGCTTGGGGTGGGGAAGTACAGGGACTGGAAACACCATATATTTT. It is translated as CASSLGWGSTGTGNTIYF.

This chain links TRBV6-6 with TRBJ2-3; TRBD1 matches at 11 bases. V shed 5 bases and J 4 bases; nucleotides not matched to a gene: 8. The CDR3 length is 16 residues. Germline CDR1 MNHNY, CDR2 SVGAGI (reference sequence). In nucleotides, the CDR3 is TGTGCCAGCAGTCACACGGACAGGGGGCTGGCAGATACGCAGTATTTT. Encoded protein: CASSHTDRGLADTQYF.

As concerns this clone: Within the sample, other DNA sequences also encode this same CDR3. The chain couples TRBV30 to TRBJ1-5; a weak D match, TRBD1 (5 bases). The V gene lost 0 bases and the J gene lost 5 bases, with 8 bases spanning the gap. Germline CDR1 GTSNPN, CDR2 SVGIG (reference sequence). This CDR3 region has 13 residues. In nucleotides, the CDR3 is TGTGCCTGGAGTGTACGGGGGGATCAGCCCCAGCATTTT. Protein product: CAWSVRGDQPQHF.

The rearrangement joins TRBV30 to TRBJ1-1, with D maybe TRBD1 (6 bases). Looked up from germline, CDR1 is GTSNPN and CDR2 is SVGIG (reference sequence). The CDR3 totals 15 residues. Trimming shortened V by 2 bases and J by 1 base, and 14 bases separated the two germline ends. The CDR3 reads CAWSFYRAGNTEAFF. In DNA form, the CDR3 reads TGTGCCTGGAGTTTTTACAGGGCGGGGAACACTGAAGCTTTCTTT.

The chain employs TRBV2 and TRBJ2-2; a weak D match, TRBD2 (6 bases). In germline, CDR1 is SNHLY, CDR2 FYNNEI. Between the trimmed V and J ends, which lost 5 bases and 6 bases, there was a span of 10 bases. The CDR3 has 13 amino acids. The CDR3 DNA reads TGTGCCAGCAGTTCGGGGGATGCCGGGGAGCTGTTTTTT. Translating gives CASSSGDAGELFF.